This T cell receptor (beta chain) is from a study of resident and recirculating memory T cells in vitiligo listed by TCRdb under 2018. About the investigation overall: For TCR beta sequencing, each of a few stable vitiligo patients provided PBMCs and epidermis from shave biopsies taken at two lesional sites and two nonlesional sites. Right before genomic DNA was extracted using the Qiagen DNeasy Blood & Tissue Kit, the samples were homogenized with no cell sorting step. Human TCR beta sequencing was used to test whether specific clones in lesional vitiligo skin differed from clones in nonlesional skin and blood. Overall study results and their limits: Working out how much the T cell clones identified in the vitiligo lesions and the human Trm versus Tcm pools each contribute will require future mechanistic studies. No unique dominant TCR clone was detected, and variation in clonality was observed among vitiligo lesions. TCR sequences were not conserved across biopsy sites or patients, suggesting that different T cell clones infiltrate different lesions, described as private specificity. Overlap and correlation analysis showed no significant repertoire overlap between biopsies except for each lesion with itself, even within a single patient.

Vitiligo was considered stable when no change in lesions had been observed over the previous 6 months. To qualify as stable, patients additionally needed to show no confetti depigmentation, which is a clinical sign of active vitiligo. Any patient who had received treatment in the previous three months was excluded. PBMCs were isolated from heparinized blood by Ficoll density gradient centrifugation and were subsequently flash-frozen. For this clone: Its antigen remains undetermined. No much larger clone exists at a distance of one base, and base qualities are not known.

The immunoSEQ hsTCRB kit was used to amplify TCR beta chains from genomic DNA. The immunoSEQ service ran the sequencing of the TCR beta libraries on an Illumina MiSeq instrument. On the authors' methods: Repertoire data were analyzed using the immunoSEQ Analyzer. What TCRdb holds here is the immuneACCESS table cut down to in-frame rearrangements. Part of the clones is not present; checked against another copy, under half of the missing clones reflect an unresolved V gene, and the others are unexplained. V, J and clone size were drawn from that table, and D and trimming were deduced from the DNA. This sample lists more than 70,000 clones; about 91% were detected once. Together, the top ten hold roughly 5% of the sample. V is trimmed back by 6 bases and J by 0 bases, and the junction contains 6 bases that no gene match accounts for. Its CDR3 holds 16 amino acids, cysteine through phenylalanine. The DNA shown is the 48-base CDR3, in frame from base 1. CDR1 and CDR2 were assigned from the germline V gene as MRHNA and SNTAGT.

The chain is encoded by TRBV6-4 joined to TRBJ2-3; TRBD1 lines up with 10 middle nucleotides. The source material was blood. The TCR sequence derives from a male donor with vitiligo. The CDR3 is CASRRQGASSTDTQYF. The DNA reads as follows: TGTGCCAGCAGGAGACAGGGGGCGTCAAGCACAGATACGCAGTATTTT.